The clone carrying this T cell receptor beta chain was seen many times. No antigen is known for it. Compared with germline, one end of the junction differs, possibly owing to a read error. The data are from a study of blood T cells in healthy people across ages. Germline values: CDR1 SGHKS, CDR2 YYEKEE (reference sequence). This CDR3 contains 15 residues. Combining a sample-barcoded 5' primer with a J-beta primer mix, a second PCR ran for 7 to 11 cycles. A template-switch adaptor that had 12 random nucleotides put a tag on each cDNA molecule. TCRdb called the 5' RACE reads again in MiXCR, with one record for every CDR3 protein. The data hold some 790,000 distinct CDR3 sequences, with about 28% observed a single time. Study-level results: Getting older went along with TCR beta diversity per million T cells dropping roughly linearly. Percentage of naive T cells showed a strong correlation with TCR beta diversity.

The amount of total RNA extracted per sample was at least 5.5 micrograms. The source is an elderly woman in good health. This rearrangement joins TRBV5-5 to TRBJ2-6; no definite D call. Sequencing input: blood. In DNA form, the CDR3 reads TGCGCCAGCAGCTTGGTCCCCTCTGGGGCCAACGTCCTGACTTTC. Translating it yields CASSLVPSGANVLTF.